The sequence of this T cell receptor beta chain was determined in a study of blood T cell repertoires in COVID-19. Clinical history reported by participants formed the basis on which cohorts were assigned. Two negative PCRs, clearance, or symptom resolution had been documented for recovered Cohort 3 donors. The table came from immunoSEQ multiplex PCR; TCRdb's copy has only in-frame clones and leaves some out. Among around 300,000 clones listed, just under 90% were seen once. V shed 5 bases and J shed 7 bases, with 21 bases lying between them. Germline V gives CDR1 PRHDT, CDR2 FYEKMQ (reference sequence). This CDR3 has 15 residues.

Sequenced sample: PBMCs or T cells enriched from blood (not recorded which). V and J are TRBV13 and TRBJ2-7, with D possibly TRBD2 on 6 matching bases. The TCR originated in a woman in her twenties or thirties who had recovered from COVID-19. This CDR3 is CASSGPSVSGWEQYF. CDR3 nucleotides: TGTGCCAGCAGCGGTCCTAGCGTTTCGGGCTGGGAGCAGTACTTC.